What follows are 14 T cell receptor beta chains derived from one specimen sequenced in a study of regulatory T cells in long-lasting Graves disease. Researchers made TCR beta libraries by using iRepertoire HTBI primers and running Arm-PCR on CDR3 regions. TCRdb processed the multiplex PCR reads anew with MiXCR; each CDR3 protein has one entry. The repertoire holds under 350,000 distinct CDR3 sequences, 22% seen once, with more than 55% in the top ten. The time point is: persistent/refractory GD, antithyroid drugs over 5 years with positive TRAb. Scientists built the TCR library using RNA that was extracted from PBMCs. The source material was peripheral blood mononuclear cells (PBMCs), sampled when the disease was refractory, from a patient treated with antithyroid drugs. These TCRs come from a female donor with Graves disease.

The gene calls are TRBV28 and TRBJ1-5; D is undetermined. This CDR3 has 14 amino acids. Germline lookup yields CDR1 MDHEN and CDR2 SYDVKM. Trimming took off 6 bases at V and 5 bases at J, with 14 bases between the two ends. The CDR3 DNA reads as TGTGCCAGCAGCCTAAGGGCAGGATATCAGCCCCAGCATTTT. It translates to CASSLRAGYQPQHF.

This clonotype was detected many times. V is TRBV2 and J is TRBJ2-7; D gene uncertain. Germline V lookup: CDR1 SNHLY, CDR2 FYNNEI. The CDR3 runs 14 residues. The germline V and J ends were trimmed by 6 bases and 4 bases, with 16 bases remaining between them. For the CDR3, the DNA is TGTGCCAGCAGCGGACCGAAGAGAATTTACGAGCAGTACTTC. As protein: CASSGPKRIYEQYF.

This clonotype was seen only once. V is TRBV2 and J is TRBJ2-1, with D unresolved. CDR1 is SNHLY, CDR2 FYNNEI, per germline. The CDR3 runs to 15 residues. V dropped 5 bases and J dropped 10 bases, with 21 bases sitting between them. The CDR3 sequence: CASSFLWMATEEQFF. CDR3 nucleotide sequence: TGTGCCAGCAGTTTTCTGTGGATGGCCACAGAGGAGCAGTTCTTC. Supplemented by reference TRBV2 and TRBJ2-1, the full variable domain reads EPEVTQTPSHQVTQMGQEVILRCVPISNHLYFYWYRQILGQKVEFLVSFYNNEISEKSEIFDDQFSVERPDGSNFTLKIRSTKLEDSAMYFCASSFLWMATEEQFFGPGTRLTVL.

This clonotype was recorded a few times. The rearrangement uses TRBV6-4 and TRBJ2-5; TRBD2 might be the D (5 bases). The CDR3 covers 14 residues. Germline CDR1 MRHNA, CDR2 SNTAGT. V shed 7 bases and J shed 5 bases, with 17 bases lying between them. CDR3 loop: CASTILSSYETQYF. The CDR3 DNA reads as TGTGCCAGCACAATCTTGTCTAGCTATGAGACCCAGTACTTC.

In this sample, this clonotype turned up a few times. This rearrangement joins TRBV5-1 to TRBJ1-3; no firm D call. Trimming took 0 bases from V and 3 from J, leaving 7 bases between them. The germline V gene encodes CDR1 SGHRS and CDR2 YFSETQ. CDR3 length: 14 residues. The CDR3 here is CASSLGQVGNTIYF. The CDR3 bases are TGCGCCAGCAGCTTGGGGCAGGTTGGAAACACCATATATTTT.

V gene TRBV7-3 combines with J gene TRBJ2-2; D remains ambiguous. The CDR3 covers 14 residues. Germline lookup yields CDR1 SGHTA and CDR2 FQGTGA. With 4 bases removed from V and 5 bases from J, the gap between germline ends came to 11 bases. The CDR3 DNA reads as TGTGCCAGCAGCTCCGCCGGCCATACCGGGGAGCTGTTTTTT. It encodes CASSSAGHTGELFF.

This clonotype came up many times. V and J are TRBV7-8 and TRBJ1-2; TRBD1 might be the D (6 bases). This CDR3 is 15 amino acids long. From germline, CDR1 is SGHVS and CDR2 FQNEAQ. V was trimmed by 5 bases and J by 2 bases, leaving 15 bases between them. CDR3: CASSVGTLPNYGYTF. The CDR3 bases are TGTGCCAGCAGCGTCGGGACACTCCCAAACTATGGCTACACCTTC.

The CDR3 sequence is CASSQDRDAISPLNSPLHF. In DNA form, the CDR3 reads TGTGCCAGCAGCCAGGACAGGGACGCAATAAGCCCCCTCAATTCACCCCTCCACTTT. This rearrangement joins TRBV7-2 to TRBJ1-6, with 8 bases lining up with TRBD1. The germline V gene has CDR1 SGHTA and CDR2 FQGNSA. Trimming cost V 5 bases and J 7 bases; bases outside gene matches: 19. CDR3 length: 19 residues.

Ten or more counts support this clonotype. The rearrangement joins TRBV12-3 or TRBV12-4 to TRBJ1-4; D might be TRBD1 (6 bases). Trimming took off 5 bases at V and 5 bases at J, with 18 bases between the two ends. This CDR3 is 16 amino acids long. The CDR3 DNA reads as TGTGCCAGCAGTGCGCCCTCCGGGACACCGAATGAAAAACTGTTTTTT. Protein: CASSAPSGTPNEKLFF.

The rearrangement joins TRBV7-8 to TRBJ2-4; D uncertain. The CDR3 consists of 13 residues. CDR1 and CDR2 (germline): SGHVS, FQNEAQ. Trimming left V 2 bases short and J 5 bases short, with 7 bases between. Here the CDR3 reads CASSLLRENIQYF. Here the CDR3 DNA reads TGTGCCAGCAGCTTATTACGGGAAAACATTCAGTACTTC. Full variable domain (missing parts from reference TRBV7-8 and TRBJ2-4): GAGVSQSPRYKVAKRGQDVALRCDPISGHVSLFWYQQALGQGPEFLTYFQNEAQLDKSGLPSDRFFAERPEGSVSTLKIQRTQQEDSAVYLCASSLLRENIQYFGAGTRLSVL.

This chain uses TRBV28 with TRBJ2-7; 7 bases match TRBD1. The CDR3 extends over 16 amino acids. Germline trimming cut 3 bases from V and 4 bases from J; bases unmatched to any gene: 12. Germline loops: CDR1 MDHEN, CDR2 SYDVKM. As DNA, the CDR3 is TGTGCCAGCAGTTTTTATCCGACAGGGAGAGCTTACGAGCAGTACTTC. As protein: CASSFYPTGRAYEQYF.

V and J are TRBV10-3 and TRBJ1-2; tentatively, D is TRBD1 (5 bases). The CDR3 sequence is 13 residues long. Trimming cost V 0 bases and J 7 bases, with 9 bases left between them. Germline-derived CDR1 and CDR2 are ENHRY and SYGVKD. CDR3 bases: TGTGCCATCAGTGAGTCGGGGGTTAGTGGCTACACCTTC. Protein product: CAISESGVSGYTF.

This clonotype was detected many times. The chain uses TRBV3-1 and TRBJ2-6; a possible D gene is TRBD1 (5 bases). This CDR3 contains 15 residues. V dropped 0 bases and J dropped 2 bases, with 5 bases sitting between them. Germline CDR1 reads LGHDT; CDR2 reads YNNKEL (reference sequence). The CDR3 DNA is TGTGCCAGCAGCCAAGAAGGGGCTGGGGCCAACGTCCTGACTTTC. It yields the protein CASSQEGAGANVLTF.

The chain couples TRBV12-3 or TRBV12-4 to TRBJ1-5; 8 bases line up with TRBD1. This CDR3 is built from 14 residues. Trimming cost V 5 bases and J 7 bases; bases outside gene matches: 7. The CDR3 loop reads CASSRMDRAQPQHF. CDR3 DNA sequence: TGTGCCAGCAGTAGGATGGACAGGGCCCAGCCCCAGCATTTT.